The present entry profiles one T cell receptor beta chain with its context. This clone occurred a few times. Its antigen is not yet known. Base qualities are not provided; no much larger clone lies one nucleotide away. The cohort consisted of hundreds of healthy bone marrow donors. At the time of sampling, all cohort members were nominally healthy, though unrecorded immune exposures were likely present. The donor tested CMV seropositive, placing the donor among the 289 seropositive members of the cohort. A peripheral blood sample was provided by each donor, and peripheral blood mononuclear cells were used for TCR beta sequencing. Genomic DNA was extracted from the blood cell samples with the Qiagen DNeasy Blood Extraction Kit. Library preparation used the immunoSEQ multiplex PCR assay. For the multiplex PCR, a mixture combining 60 forward primers for TCR Vbeta segments and 13 reverse primers for TCR Jbeta segments was used. Amplification of the CDR3 region of rearranged TCR beta genes was performed with a multiplex PCR assay on genomic DNA. On the Illumina HiSeq System, the amplified TCR beta libraries were sequenced as 87-base-pair reads. Concerning the study's data processing: A later analysis tallied 75 million to 85 million unique TCR beta chains across the 650 to 750 repertoires, and approximately 12 million of those chains were shared by two or more donors. Raw reads were error-corrected and collapsed into unique sequences by a nearest-neighbor algorithm in which closely related sequences were merged to remove PCR and sequencing errors. V, D and J gene segments were assigned by aligning CDR3 sequences to IMGT reference sequences. For a sequence to be retained, at least a six-nucleotide match to both a V gene segment and a J gene segment was required. A rearrangement was called productive if the CDR3 had no stop codons and remained in frame with V and J, and every other rearrangement was called non-productive. Following IMGT convention, CDR3 was defined as the stretch from the second conserved V-encoded cysteine up to the conserved J-encoded phenylalanine. Sequences without an unambiguous match to a single V gene segment were excluded from the earlier analysis of about 600 of the donors. In an earlier analysis of 587 of the donors, a V segment was called functional when productive rearrangements were above 56.7%, and segregating when the standard deviation between donors exceeded 5%. A statistical classification framework was built to diagnose cytomegalovirus status from the catalog of TCR beta chain sequences. A later analysis assigned V and J genes by comparing TCR nucleotide sequences with IMGT/GENE-DB human TR gene sequences. Using the TCRdist pipeline, a later analysis assigned CDR3 sequences along with most-parsimonious VDJ recombination scenarios. In a later analysis, each TCR beta chain was defined by its CDR3 amino acid sequence together with its V-gene family, and reads without a unique V-gene family were excluded. A later analysis removed 592 highly shared, low-generation-probability nucleotide sequences to deal with suspected cross-contamination and a sequencing artifact. For each public chain, a later analysis derived a clonal expansion index from normalized ranks of inferred template counts within each repertoire. Generation probabilities in a later analysis came from a VDJ recombination model fitted to out-of-frame rearrangements, and those results were checked against IGoR. In a later analysis, TCR-TCR, TCR-HLA and TCR-CMV co-occurrence was scored with hypergeometric tests, and a repertoire-size bias correction was applied to TCR pairs. A later analysis estimated false discovery rates by permuting HLA or CMV assignments 20 times. A later analysis grouped co-occurring TCRs with DBSCAN, adding TCRdist sequence similarity when clustering within HLA-allele-positive subsets. For co-occurrence clustering, repertoires with fewer than 30,000 or more than 120,000 public chains were excluded, along with a handful of repertoires with anomalous nucleotide sharing. The source is immuneACCESS, and TCRdb retained only in-frame sequences with V and J called. Part of the clones is not carried over; for the studies checked, unresolved V genes explain less than half of this, and the remainder is unexplained. V and J calls plus clone size are reproduced from that table; the DNA served to infer D and trimming. A total of about 160,000 clones appear in this sample, around four fifths of them only once. Around 4.3% of the sample is held by the ten biggest clonotypes.

This entry comes from a study of cytomegalovirus exposure and HLA in healthy donors (dated by TCRdb to 2017 to 2019). At the level of the whole study: In an earlier analysis of some 610 of the donors, under 300 Gb of sequence data and just under 120 million unique TCR beta sequences from 150 million to 200 million T cells were reported. Roughly 320 gigabases of sequencing data and around 85 million unique TCR sequences made up an early release that covered fewer than 650 HLA-typed donors. Of the 300 to 500 genotyped donors, 65% to 90% were placed in the genetic ancestry cluster associated with self-reported Caucasian donors. The aim of the study was to test whether cataloging public T cell receptors could identify signatures of past pathogen exposure. The T cell repertoires of 670 or so subjects were profiled by immunosequencing and related to cytomegalovirus serostatus. Along with the roughly 610-subject first cohort, a separate validation cohort of over a hundred different subjects was used. To predict cytomegalovirus infection status, the study brought together high-throughput TCR immunosequencing, statistical association of individual TCRs with disease status, and machine learning. A later analysis re-analyzed previously published TCR beta repertoires from approximately 670 donors and added high-resolution HLA genotyping to study TCR occurrence patterns. Rather than drawing on any new phenotypic data, the later analysis identified candidate immune exposures from TCR beta sequences and the way those sequences occurred across donors. To decide whether each TCR beta V gene segment behaved as functional or pseudogenic, an earlier analysis of approximately 590 of the donors relied on high-throughput TCR beta sequencing. Donor age, sex, ethnicity and CMV serostatus were compiled alongside the repertoire data. A later genetic analysis used genome-wide SNP genotypes for about three fifths of the 666 donors, treating that subset as a discovery cohort. All discovery cohort repertoires had been generated on a single sequencing platform. Both class I and class II loci were covered by HLA typing, at four-digit resolution. Typing coverage differed by locus: A, B, C, DRB1 and DQB1 were typed in roughly 620-630 donors, DQA1 in roughly 500, DPA1 in 600 to 610, and DPB1 in 472. Four or five DR-DQ haplotypes were handled as single units for association and clustering because linkage in the cohort was strong. Across approximately 400 genotyped donors of the cohort, an average of 235,054 unique TCR beta nucleotide sequences per donor were sequenced, and 15% to 20% of those sequences were non-productive. Summary of the overall study and its limitations: In an earlier analysis of around 600 of the donors, most TCR beta V segments were observed in productive rearrangements about 87% or about 30% of the time, broadly matching IMGT annotations. Immune exposure information for the cohort was limited to CMV serostatus. The presence/absence analyses assumed that sequencing depth was roughly uniform across donors, and that assumption may not be true. Correlated functional status among segregating V segments might be attributable to linkage disequilibrium, but an unknown experimental factor could not be ruled out. A few of the identified cytomegalovirus-associated TCR beta chains were confirmed in vitro to be specific for cytomegalovirus antigens. Because counts were too low, around 17 rarely observed V segments, including chromosome 9 orphons, were left out of the earlier analysis of a few hundred of the donors. In a later analysis, several top co-occurrence clusters were reported to appear linked to parvovirus B19, influenza, CMV and Epstein-Barr virus. The classifier was reported to diagnose cytomegalovirus status with high specificity and sensitivity in both the original cohort and the validation cohort. A cluster of highly shared sequence variants was judged likely to represent a technical artifact of the sequencing pipeline. Because HLA typing was unavailable for some donors at each locus, only the typed subset was used in association tests. A later genetic analysis associated a missense DCLRE1C variant with V-gene and J-gene trimming of TCR beta chains, and an independent cohort replicated the association. A further reported finding was that TCR beta sequences accurately predicted the HLA-A and HLA-B alleles for most subjects in the first cohort. In a later analysis, the rate of TCR association differed among HLA loci, with DRB1 alleles having the most associated TCRs and HLA-C alleles having the fewest. Most TCR sequences were observed very rarely across donors, whereas some public TCRs were present in many individuals. In a later analysis, 16,951 TCR beta sequences were associated with specific HLA alleles at a false discovery rate of 0.05. In a later analysis, HLA-associated TCR beta chains showed more clonal expansion and lower generation probabilities than non-associated chains that were equally common. In this cohort, only TCR beta chains were sequenced, and detectable features were limited by the absence of alpha or paired-chain data. According to the authors, the approach could potentially be generalized to other disease states and immunological phenotypes. A later genetic analysis reported fewer N-insertions in productive TCRs among donors in an Asian-associated ancestry cluster than the approximately 670-donor mean. Most CMV-associated TCR beta chains appeared to be HLA-restricted in a later analysis, and the HLA associations seemed to be driven largely by CMV exposure. When HLA alleles, especially DR and DQ, strongly co-occurred, attributing TCR associations to individual alleles was difficult. The study gave a list of some 150 TCR beta chains associated with cytomegalovirus. The 87-base-pair reads could not distinguish some IMGT-functional V segments, including TRBV6-2 and TRBV6-3, so those segments were excluded.

V is shortened by 6 bases, J by 2 bases, and the region joining them spans 14 bases. The CDR3 covers 14 residues, taking in both the cysteine and the phenylalanine. Only CDR3 DNA remains: 42 bases, in frame from the first base. CDR1 is given as SQVTM and CDR2 as ANQGSEA, both from the germline V gene. This TCR came from a man aged 45 to 65 in good health and CMV-seropositive. Sequenced sample: PBMCs. Recombination joined TRBV29-1 with TRBJ1-5; no D gene can be assigned with confidence. The base sequence is TGCAGCGTAGTCTTGGGAGACGGCAATCAGCCCCAGCATTTT. The translation is CSVVLGDGNQPQHF.